Sequencing of this TCR beta chain was carried out in a study of blood T cell repertoires in COVID-19. Study details: T cells, B-cell-depleted T cells, or PBMCs provided the cDNA or gDNA that served as material.

Produced via immunoSEQ multiplex PCR; TCRdb's table is partial and in-frame only. The table lists over 150,000 clones, about four fifths of them singletons. Germline loops: CDR1 LGHDT, CDR2 YNNKEL (reference sequence). This CDR3 spans 15 amino acids. V lost 3 bases, J lost 1 base, and 9 bases lay in between. Material: peripheral blood. This sequence was found in a woman older than 75 with COVID-19, enrolled during active disease. This sequence joins TRBV3-1 (or the pseudogene TRBV3-2) and TRBJ2-2, with D perhaps matching TRBD2 (6 bases). The CDR3 region is CASSHGGVNTGELFF. The CDR3 region has the DNA TGTGCCAGCAGCCACGGCGGGGTGAACACCGGGGAGCTGTTTTTT.